The source of this TCR beta chain is a study of blood T cell repertoires in COVID-19. For the study at large: Spain, Italy and the United States supplied samples that represented acute and convalescent COVID-19. PBMCs, B-cell-depleted T cells, or T cells provided the cDNA or gDNA that made up the material.

Authors' data handling: Amplification of reference gene primers was used by the study to estimate nucleated cell counts. Sequencing was performed with immunoSEQ multiplex PCR; in TCRdb, only in-frame clones are kept and a portion is missing. V, J and clone size derive from that table, while D and trimming were established from the DNA sequence. The profile covers 150,000 to 200,000 clones, with around 78% appearing a single time and around 2.8% taken by the ten largest. The CDR3 consists of 16 residues. J was trimmed by 3 bases and V by 0 bases; bases with no gene match: 2. CDR1 is KGHSH, CDR2 LQKENI, per germline. In this sample, this clone turned up a few times.

The V gene is TRBV18, the J gene TRBJ1-5, with 10 bases lining up with TRBD1. The sample was peripheral blood. This TCR was sampled from a woman older than 75 with active or convalescent COVID-19. The CDR3: CASSPPGQGNNQPQHF. The CDR3 nucleotides are TGTGCCAGCTCACCACCGGGACAGGGGAACAATCAGCCCCAGCATTTT.